One and the same sample provided the 30 T cell receptor beta chains below, sequenced in a study of blood T cell repertoires in COVID-19. The method was immunoSEQ multiplex PCR; TCRdb's version includes in-frame clones alone and lacks a portion of them. The repertoire includes roughly 64,000 clones, over 60% of them detected once, and 5.3% sits in the top ten. Sequencing was carried out using peripheral blood. The origin of the receptors is a human donor in a cohort sampled during active COVID-19.

The V gene is TRBV30, the J gene TRBJ1-1; unclear D gene. Deletions cut 3 bases from V and 3 bases from J, with 11 bases between. The CDR3 sequence is 13 residues long. Germline V lookup: CDR1 GTSNPN, CDR2 SVGIG (reference sequence). This CDR3 reads CAWREQLYTEAFF. CDR3 nucleotides: TGTGCCTGGAGGGAGCAGTTGTACACTGAAGCTTTCTTT. Full variable domain (outside the CDR3, taken from reference TRBV30 and TRBJ1-1): SQTIHQWPATLVQPVGSPLSLECTVEGTSNPNLYWYRQAAGRGLQLLFYSVGIGQISSEVPQNLSASRPQDRQFILSSKKLLLSDSGFYLCAWREQLYTEAFFGQGTRLTVV.

The rearrangement joins TRBV6-5 to TRBJ2-7; the match to TRBD1 covers 10 bases. The trim removed 1 base at V and 4 bases at J, leaving 4 bases unmatched. CDR1 is MNHEY, CDR2 SVGAGI, per germline. The CDR3 consists of 15 residues. The CDR3 DNA is TGTGCCAGCAGTTACTGGGCGGGACAGGGGTACGAGCAGTACTTC. This codes for CASSYWAGQGYEQYF.

V usage is TRBV5-6 and J usage is TRBJ2-2; possibly TRBD1 for D (6 bases). Per the germline V gene, CDR1 is SGHDT and CDR2 is YYEEEE. Trimming stripped 0 bases from V and 3 bases from J, with 12 bases between. The CDR3 contains 16 residues. The chain's CDR3 is CASSLAPGADTGELFF. CDR3 nucleotides: TGTGCCAGCAGCTTGGCCCCAGGGGCTGACACCGGGGAGCTGTTTTTT.

The J gene is TRBJ2-1, the V gene TRBV2; TRBD1 matches at 7 bases. V was clipped by 6 bases and J by 6 bases; unmatched bases: 2. Germline V lookup: CDR1 SNHLY, CDR2 FYNNEI. The CDR3 sequence is 12 residues long. The CDR3 loop is CASRRDSNEQFF. DNA for the CDR3: TGTGCCAGCAGAAGGGACAGCAATGAGCAGTTCTTC.

The gene calls are TRBV3-1 (or the pseudogene TRBV3-2) and TRBJ2-1; perhaps TRBD2 as D (6 bases). CDR1 is LGHDT and CDR2 is YNNKEL in the germline V gene (reference sequence). CDR3 length equals 17 residues. Between the trimmed V and J ends, which lost 0 bases and 0 bases, there was a span of 12 bases. For the CDR3, the DNA is TGTGCCAGCAGCCAAGACGGCGGGGCGAGCTCCTACAATGAGCAGTTCTTC. This gives the protein CASSQDGGASSYNEQFF.

V and J are TRBV6-2 or TRBV6-3 and TRBJ1-5; 7 bases are a match to TRBD1. From germline, CDR1 is MNHEY and CDR2 SVGEGT. The CDR3 length is 14 residues. V gave up 5 bases and J gave up 6 bases; unmatched junction bases: 7. The CDR3 reads CASSHQGVGQPQHF. CDR3 DNA sequence: TGTGCCAGCAGTCACCAGGGGGTAGGTCAGCCCCAGCATTTT.

The chain is built from TRBV5-4 and TRBJ2-1, with D perhaps matching TRBD2 (7 bases). Germline CDR1 is SGHNT and CDR2 is YYREEE (reference sequence). There are 17 residues in the CDR3. V was clipped by 1 base and J by 0 bases, with 14 bases between them. CDR3: CASSLRGGRSSYNEQFF. In nucleotides, the CDR3 is TGTGCCAGCAGCTTGAGGGGGGGTCGTAGCTCCTACAATGAGCAGTTCTTC.

CDR3 nucleotide sequence: TGTGCCAGCAGTACCCTAGCGGGGGTCACCGGGGAGCTGTTTTTT. Translation: CASSTLAGVTGELFF. The rearrangement joins TRBV6-5 to TRBJ2-2, with 10 bases fitting TRBD2. The CDR3 contains 15 residues. V was pared by 5 bases and J by 4 bases, with 4 bases of the junction left unmatched. Per the germline V gene, CDR1 is MNHEY and CDR2 is SVGAGI.

V is TRBV5-1 and J is TRBJ2-1, with D perhaps TRBD2 (5 bases). Trimming took off 1 base at V and 5 bases at J, with 16 bases between the two ends. This CDR3 spans 16 amino acids. Per germline, CDR1 SGHRS and CDR2 YFSETQ. Here the CDR3 DNA reads TGCGCCAGCAGCTTGTTATCCACAGCGCGGGACAATGAGCAGTTCTTC. It translates to CASSLLSTARDNEQFF.

The chain has TRBV5-6 and TRBJ2-2, with 15 bases fitting TRBD2. Germline trimming cut 3 bases from V and 3 bases from J; bases unmatched to any gene: 9. Germline values: CDR1 SGHDT, CDR2 YYEEEE. The CDR3 has 19 amino acids. DNA of the CDR3: TGTGCCAGCAGCTCACTCGGGACTAGCGGGGGGCCTTACACCGGGGAGCTGTTTTTT. It translates to CASSSLGTSGGPYTGELFF.

The chain couples TRBV24-1 to TRBJ2-1, with D perhaps matching TRBD2 (6 bases). V was cut by 6 bases and J by 7 bases, with 15 bases left in between. CDR3 length equals 14 residues. Germline V lookup: CDR1 KGHDR, CDR2 SFDVKD. The CDR3 region has the DNA TGTGCCACCAGTTCGGGGTGGGGGGTGAATGAGCAGTTCTTC. Translating it yields CATSSGWGVNEQFF.

V usage is TRBV7-9 and J usage is TRBJ1-4; D gene ambiguous. Per germline, CDR1 SEHNR and CDR2 FQNEAQ (reference sequence). Trimming removed 7 bases at V and 3 bases at J, with 12 bases between. The CDR3 totals 14 residues. The CDR3 coding sequence is TGTGCCAGCACCCCCCGGGAGGCTAATGAAAAACTGTTTTTT. Translating it yields CASTPREANEKLFF.

The V gene is TRBV4-2, the J gene TRBJ1-5; D perhaps matches TRBD1 (5 bases). Trimming stripped 6 bases from V and 4 bases from J, with 16 bases between. The germline V gene has CDR1 LGHNA and CDR2 YNFKEQ. This CDR3 has 15 residues. CDR3 sequence: CASRGGIGTNQPQHF. As DNA, the CDR3 is TGTGCCAGCAGGGGGGGGATCGGAACAAATCAGCCCCAGCATTTT.

V gene TRBV7-3 combines with J gene TRBJ2-5; 8 positions match TRBD1. Trimming at V came to 5 bases and at J to 2 bases, leaving 4 bases not matched to a gene. The CDR3 contains 14 residues. Germline V lookup: CDR1 SGHTA, CDR2 FQGTGA. The CDR3 sequence is CASSPDRAQETQYF. In DNA, the CDR3 is TGTGCCAGCAGCCCGGACAGGGCGCAAGAGACCCAGTACTTC.

The gene calls are TRBV11-2 and TRBJ2-3; D is perhaps TRBD1 (7 bases). The CDR3 length is 13 residues. Germline V gene sequence: CDR1 SGHAT, CDR2 FQNNGV. V was clipped by 4 bases and J by 8 bases, with 13 bases between them. The CDR3 DNA is TGTGCCAGCAGCTACACGCGGGACAGTACGCAGTATTTT. This gives the protein CASSYTRDSTQYF.

The V call is TRBV14, the J call TRBJ1-1, with D uncertain. Per germline, CDR1 SGHDN and CDR2 FVKESK. This CDR3 region has 14 residues. Trimming pared 7 bases from V and 0 bases from J, leaving 12 bases between. In nucleotides, the CDR3 is TGTGCCAGCAAACGACGAGGTATGAACACTGAAGCTTTCTTT. Translation: CASKRRGMNTEAFF.

The chain is built from TRBV28 and TRBJ1-6; the match to TRBD1 covers 7 bases. Germline V lookup: CDR1 MDHEN, CDR2 SYDVKM. CDR3 size: 15 residues. Trimming removed 10 bases from V and 6 bases from J; junction bases left unmatched: 12. The CDR3 nucleotides are TGTGCCACCCGGGACAGCCGTCAGGGTAATTCACCCCTCCACTTT. Its protein is CATRDSRQGNSPLHF.

This clone showed up just a few times. The chain uses TRBV6-5 and TRBJ2-1; a possible D gene is TRBD2 (6 bases). CDR1 is MNHEY and CDR2 is SVGAGI in the germline V gene. Between the trimmed V and J ends, which lost 7 bases and 7 bases, there was a span of 20 bases. The CDR3 length is 15 residues. In nucleotides, the CDR3 is TGTGCCAGCACCGACGACAGTTCAAGCGGGAATGAGCAGTTCTTC. This sequence encodes CASTDDSSSGNEQFF.

This sequence joins TRBV28 and TRBJ1-5, with D maybe TRBD1 (6 bases). The CDR3 contains 14 residues. With 1 base removed from V and 6 bases from J, the gap between germline ends came to 10 bases. CDR1 MDHEN and CDR2 SYDVKM come from the germline V gene. CDR3 DNA sequence: TGTGCCAGCAGTTTATCAGGGGACGGTCAGCCCCAGCATTTT. Its protein product is CASSLSGDGQPQHF.

This clone turned up a few times. The V and J genes are TRBV4-1 and TRBJ1-6, with 10 nucleotides matching TRBD1. The V and J ends lost 3 bases and 9 bases, in that order; junction bases with no gene match: 8. CDR3 size: 16 residues. CDR1 MGHRA and CDR2 YSYEKL come from the germline V gene. The CDR3 protein is CASSQVDRGLASPLHF. The CDR3 coding sequence is TGCGCCAGCAGCCAGGTAGACAGGGGGCTGGCTTCACCCCTCCACTTT.

The sample holds a few counts of this clone. The chain carries TRBV5-1 and TRBJ1-1; D remains unclear. The ends were cut back, 4 bases at V and 4 bases at J, with 11 bases in the middle. The CDR3 is 13 residues long. Looked up from germline, CDR1 is SGHRS and CDR2 is YFSETQ. For the CDR3, the DNA is TGCGCCAGCAGCGAAGTAGAGGGCACTGAAGCTTTCTTT. Its protein is CASSEVEGTEAFF. The variable domain in full, completed from reference TRBV5-1 and TRBJ1-1, reads KAGVTQTPRYLIKTRGQQVTLSCSPISGHRSVSWYQQTPGQGLQFLFEYFSETQRNKGNFPGRFSGRQFSNSRSEMNVSTLELGDSALYLCASSEVEGTEAFFGQGTRLTVV.

The table lists this clone with a count of one. V and J are TRBV7-9 and TRBJ2-3, with 9 bases that match TRBD2. The J segment lost 2 bases and the V segment lost 5 bases, leaving 5 bases of the junction unmatched. Looked up from germline, CDR1 is SEHNR and CDR2 is FQNEAQ (reference sequence). The CDR3 is 15 amino acids. CDR3 sequence (DNA): TGTGCCAGCAGCACAACTAGCGGGCACACAGATACGCAGTATTTT. It codes for CASSTTSGHTDTQYF. Supplemented by reference TRBV7-9 and TRBJ2-3, the full variable domain reads DTGVSQNPRHKITKRGQNVTFRCDPISEHNRLYWYRQTLGQGPEFLTYFQNEAQLEKSRLLSDRFSAERPKGSFSTLEIQRTEQGDSAMYLCASSTTSGHTDTQYFGPGTRLTVL.

This chain links TRBV18 with TRBJ1-1; unclear D gene. This CDR3 comprises 13 residues. Germline values: CDR1 KGHSH, CDR2 LQKENI. V lost 3 bases and J lost 1, with 6 bases in between. CDR3 protein: CASSPQKNTEAFF. Written as DNA, the CDR3 is TGTGCCAGCTCACCTCAGAAGAACACTGAAGCTTTCTTT.

This clone was counted ten times or more. The chain links TRBV6-1 to TRBJ1-2; no reliable D call. V was shortened by 2 bases and J by 8 bases, with 12 bases between the two germline ends. This CDR3 contains 13 residues. Germline loops: CDR1 MNHNS, CDR2 SASEGT. The CDR3 coding sequence is TGTGCCAGCAGTGAAAGACTGATTATAGGCTACACCTTC. This sequence encodes CASSERLIIGYTF.

The table lists this clone with a few counts. This sequence joins TRBV7-3 and TRBJ1-2; TRBD1 is a possible D gene (5 bases). This CDR3 comprises 13 residues. CDR1 is SGHTA, CDR2 FQGTGA, per germline. V was pared by 2 bases and J by 8 bases, with 12 bases between. The CDR3 region has the DNA TGTGCCAGCAGCTTATCAGGGTCGGACGGCTACACCTTC. This gives the protein CASSLSGSDGYTF.

This sequence joins TRBV19 and TRBJ1-5, with a possible D match to TRBD1 (6 bases). Deletions cut 3 bases from V and 2 bases from J, with 17 bases between. Germline CDR1 is LNHDA and CDR2 is SQIVND (reference sequence). The CDR3 is made up of 17 amino acids. The CDR3 DNA is TGTGCCAGTAGTATGGGAAATTTAGGGGGTGGCAATCAGCCCCAGCATTTT. It encodes CASSMGNLGGGNQPQHF.

The chain carries TRBV3-1 (or the pseudogene TRBV3-2) and TRBJ1-1; D is unclear. The CDR3 runs to 13 residues. V was clipped by 1 base and J by 4 bases, with 7 bases between them. Germline V CDR1 and CDR2: LGHDT, YNNKEL (reference sequence). CDR3 residues: CASSQVSSTEAFF. CDR3 in DNA: TGTGCCAGCAGCCAAGTTTCCAGCACTGAAGCTTTCTTT.

The chain recombines TRBV5-1 with TRBJ1-4; D is ambiguous. Between the trimmed V and J ends, which lost 5 bases and 2 bases, there was a span of 13 bases. Germline V gives CDR1 SGHRS, CDR2 YFSETQ. This CDR3 comprises 15 residues. In DNA form, the CDR3 reads TGCGCCAGCAGAACCGGAGGAAAGACTAATGAAAAACTGTTTTTT. Translation: CASRTGGKTNEKLFF. The complete variable domain, with remaining parts taken from reference TRBV5-1 and TRBJ1-4, reads KAGVTQTPRYLIKTRGQQVTLSCSPISGHRSVSWYQQTPGQGLQFLFEYFSETQRNKGNFPGRFSGRQFSNSRSEMNVSTLELGDSALYLCASRTGGKTNEKLFFGSGTQLSVL.

The V gene is TRBV5-6, the J gene TRBJ1-2; the D is unclear. CDR3 length: 11 residues. Trimming stripped 4 bases from V and 6 bases from J, with 7 bases between. Germline V gene sequence: CDR1 SGHDT, CDR2 YYEEEE. The CDR3 reads CASSRENGYTF. The CDR3 DNA is TGTGCCAGCAGCCGGGAAAATGGCTACACCTTC.

The V gene is TRBV3-1 (or the pseudogene TRBV3-2), the J gene TRBJ2-2, with a possible D match to TRBD2 (5 bases). The V gene's germline CDR1 is LGHDT and CDR2 YNNKEL (reference sequence). This CDR3 is built from 14 residues. With 4 bases removed from V and 6 bases from J, the gap between germline ends came to 12 bases. CDR3 amino acids: CASSPNRGSGELFF. Written as DNA, the CDR3 is TGTGCCAGCAGCCCGAATCGGGGTTCCGGGGAGCTGTTTTTT.